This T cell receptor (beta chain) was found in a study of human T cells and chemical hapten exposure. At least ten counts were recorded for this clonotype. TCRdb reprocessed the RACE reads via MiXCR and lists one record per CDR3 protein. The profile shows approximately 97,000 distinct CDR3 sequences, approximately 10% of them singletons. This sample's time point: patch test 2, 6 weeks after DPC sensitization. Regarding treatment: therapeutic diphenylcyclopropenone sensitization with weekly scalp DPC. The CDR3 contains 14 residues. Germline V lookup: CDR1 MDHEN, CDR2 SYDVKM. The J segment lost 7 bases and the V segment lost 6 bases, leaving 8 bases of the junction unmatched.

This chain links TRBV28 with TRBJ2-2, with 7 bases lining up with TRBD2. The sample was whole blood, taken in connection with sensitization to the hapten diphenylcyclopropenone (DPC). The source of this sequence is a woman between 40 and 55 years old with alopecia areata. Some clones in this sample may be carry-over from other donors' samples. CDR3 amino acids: CASSPQRDGGELFF. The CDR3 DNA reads TGTGCCAGCAGCCCCCAGCGGGATGGCGGGGAGCTGTTTTTT.